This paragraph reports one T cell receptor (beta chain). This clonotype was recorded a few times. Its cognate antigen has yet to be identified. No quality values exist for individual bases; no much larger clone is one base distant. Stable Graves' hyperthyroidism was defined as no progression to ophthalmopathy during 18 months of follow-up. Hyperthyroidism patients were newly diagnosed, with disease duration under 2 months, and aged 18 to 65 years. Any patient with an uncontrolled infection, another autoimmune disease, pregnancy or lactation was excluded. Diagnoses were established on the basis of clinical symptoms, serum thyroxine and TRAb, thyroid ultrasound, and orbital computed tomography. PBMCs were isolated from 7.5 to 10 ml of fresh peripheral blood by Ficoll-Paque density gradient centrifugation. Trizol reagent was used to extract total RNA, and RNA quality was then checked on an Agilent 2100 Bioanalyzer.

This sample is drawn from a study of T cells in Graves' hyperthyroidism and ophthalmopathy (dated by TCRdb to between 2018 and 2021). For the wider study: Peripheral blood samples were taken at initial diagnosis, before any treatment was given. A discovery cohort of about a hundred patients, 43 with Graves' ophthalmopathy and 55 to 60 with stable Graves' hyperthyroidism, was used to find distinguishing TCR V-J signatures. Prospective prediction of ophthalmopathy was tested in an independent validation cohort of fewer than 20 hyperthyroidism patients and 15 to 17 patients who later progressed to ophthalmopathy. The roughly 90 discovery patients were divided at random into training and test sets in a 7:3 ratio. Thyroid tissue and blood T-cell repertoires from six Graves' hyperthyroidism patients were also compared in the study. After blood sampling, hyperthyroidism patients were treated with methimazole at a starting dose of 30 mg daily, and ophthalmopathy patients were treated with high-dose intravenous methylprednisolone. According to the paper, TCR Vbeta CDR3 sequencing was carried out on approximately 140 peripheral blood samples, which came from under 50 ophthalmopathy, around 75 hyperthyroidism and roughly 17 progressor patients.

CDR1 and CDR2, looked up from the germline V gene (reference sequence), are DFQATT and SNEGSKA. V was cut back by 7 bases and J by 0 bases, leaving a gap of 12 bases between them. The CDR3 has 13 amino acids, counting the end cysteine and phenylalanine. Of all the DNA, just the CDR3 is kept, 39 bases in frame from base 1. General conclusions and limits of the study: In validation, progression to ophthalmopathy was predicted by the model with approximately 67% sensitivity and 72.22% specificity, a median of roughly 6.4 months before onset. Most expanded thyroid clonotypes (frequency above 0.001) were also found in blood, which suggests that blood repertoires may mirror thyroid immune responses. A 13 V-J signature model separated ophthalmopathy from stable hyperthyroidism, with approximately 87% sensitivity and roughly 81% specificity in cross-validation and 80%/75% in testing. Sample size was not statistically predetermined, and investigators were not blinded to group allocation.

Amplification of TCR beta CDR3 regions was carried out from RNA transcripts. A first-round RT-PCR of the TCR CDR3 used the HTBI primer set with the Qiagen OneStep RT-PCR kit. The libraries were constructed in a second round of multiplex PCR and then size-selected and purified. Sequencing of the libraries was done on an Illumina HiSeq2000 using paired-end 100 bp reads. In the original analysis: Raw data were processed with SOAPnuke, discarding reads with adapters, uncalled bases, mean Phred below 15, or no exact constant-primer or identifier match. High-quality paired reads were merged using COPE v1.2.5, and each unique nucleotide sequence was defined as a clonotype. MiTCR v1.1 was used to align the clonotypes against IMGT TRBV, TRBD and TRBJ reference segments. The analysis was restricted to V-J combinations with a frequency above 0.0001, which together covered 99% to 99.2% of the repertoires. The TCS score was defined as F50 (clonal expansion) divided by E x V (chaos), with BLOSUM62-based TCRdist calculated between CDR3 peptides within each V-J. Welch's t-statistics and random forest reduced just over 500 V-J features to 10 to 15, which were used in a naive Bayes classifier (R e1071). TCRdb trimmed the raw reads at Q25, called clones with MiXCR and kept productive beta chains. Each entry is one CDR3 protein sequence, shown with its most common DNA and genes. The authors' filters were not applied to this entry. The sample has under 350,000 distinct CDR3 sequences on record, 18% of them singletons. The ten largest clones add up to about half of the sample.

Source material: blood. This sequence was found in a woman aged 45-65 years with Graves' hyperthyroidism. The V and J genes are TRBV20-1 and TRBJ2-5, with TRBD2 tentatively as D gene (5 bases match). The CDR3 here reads CSGGQEYQETQYF. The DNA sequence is TGCAGTGGAGGGCAGGAGTACCAAGAGACCCAGTACTTC.